This T cell receptor (beta chain) was captured by sequencing in a study of spatial heterogeneity in lung cancer. Time point specified: sample taken at primary tumor resection. The authors sequenced whole RNA from tumor, nontumor lung or frozen PBMC without sorting. TCR cDNA molecules each carried a unique molecular identifier. MiXCR was run by TCRdb on the 5' RACE reads, yielding one entry per CDR3 protein. The data hold some 47,000 distinct CDR3 sequences, with roughly 7.5% observed a single time. Overall study findings and caveats: Follow-up blood showed ubiquitous expanded tumor TCRs less than blood at resection did.

This clonotype was seen many times. Its antigen is still unknown. CDR1 is SQVTM, CDR2 ANQGSEA, per germline. The CDR3 totals 12 residues. V dropped 4 bases and J dropped 6; count of bases not matched to a gene: 4. Sequencing was performed on PBMCs, taken at surgery. This rearrangement joins TRBV29-1 to TRBJ2-7, with 9 bases lining up with TRBD1. This receptor was identified in a female donor with early-stage non-small cell lung cancer. Here the CDR3 DNA reads TGCAGCGTTGCTTGGGACAGGGCCGAGCAGTACTTC. Protein product: CSVAWDRAEQYF.